The present TCR beta chain was sequenced within a study of cytomegalovirus exposure and HLA in healthy donors. The V end was cut by 0 bases, the J end by 7 bases, with 5 bases between. The length of the CDR3 is 12 residues. Germline CDR1 and CDR2: SGHVS and FQNEAQ. Both 60 Vbeta primers and 13 Jbeta primers went into the PCR. Repertoires were generated with immunoSEQ multiplex PCR, while TCRdb's copy carries only in-frame clones and drops some. The sample data list 200,000 to 250,000 clones. Source material: PBMCs. The chain couples TRBV7-8 to TRBJ2-3; D not resolved. This TCR was sampled from a woman aged 25 to 39 in good health and CMV-seropositive. The CDR3 sequence: CASSLASYTQYF. The CDR3, as DNA: TGTGCCAGCAGCTTAGCGTCGTATACGCAGTATTTT. The full variable domain, with the rest looked up from reference TRBV7-8 and TRBJ2-3, is GAGVSQSPRYKVAKRGQDVALRCDPISGHVSLFWYQQALGQGPEFLTYFQNEAQLDKSGLPSDRFFAERPEGSVSTLKIQRTQQEDSAVYLCASSLASYTQYFGPGTRLTVL.